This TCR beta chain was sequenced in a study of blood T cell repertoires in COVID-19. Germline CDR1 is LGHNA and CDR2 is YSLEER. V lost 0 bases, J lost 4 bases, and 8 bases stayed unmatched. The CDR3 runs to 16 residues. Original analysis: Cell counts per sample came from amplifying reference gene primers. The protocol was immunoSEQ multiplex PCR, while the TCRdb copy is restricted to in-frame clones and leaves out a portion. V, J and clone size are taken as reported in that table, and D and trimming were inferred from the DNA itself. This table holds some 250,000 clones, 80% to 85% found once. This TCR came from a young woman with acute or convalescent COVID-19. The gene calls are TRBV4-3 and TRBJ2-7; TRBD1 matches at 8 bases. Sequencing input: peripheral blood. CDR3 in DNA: TGCGCCAGCAGCCAAGATCCCCAGGGGGCGATTTACGAGCAGTACTTC. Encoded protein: CASSQDPQGAIYEQYF.